This T cell receptor beta chain was found in a study of cytomegalovirus exposure and HLA in healthy donors. Germline V gene sequence: CDR1 MNHEY, CDR2 SMNVEV (reference sequence). CDR3 length: 17 residues. PCR involved 60 Vbeta and 13 Jbeta primers. Repertoires were generated with immunoSEQ multiplex PCR, while TCRdb's copy carries only in-frame clones and drops some. The repertoire holds about 98,000 clones, with less than 70% as singletons. About this clone: One junction end disagrees with the germline gene, perhaps due to a read error.

The receptor was derived from a female donor in good health and CMV-seronegative. The rearrangement uses TRBV27 and TRBJ2-4, with 11 bases fitting TRBD2. The material sequenced was PBMCs. CDR3: CASTSLLAGGRKNIRYF. CDR3 in DNA: TGTGCCAGCACCTCTCTCTTAGCGGGAGGGCGAAAAAACATTCGGTACTTC.